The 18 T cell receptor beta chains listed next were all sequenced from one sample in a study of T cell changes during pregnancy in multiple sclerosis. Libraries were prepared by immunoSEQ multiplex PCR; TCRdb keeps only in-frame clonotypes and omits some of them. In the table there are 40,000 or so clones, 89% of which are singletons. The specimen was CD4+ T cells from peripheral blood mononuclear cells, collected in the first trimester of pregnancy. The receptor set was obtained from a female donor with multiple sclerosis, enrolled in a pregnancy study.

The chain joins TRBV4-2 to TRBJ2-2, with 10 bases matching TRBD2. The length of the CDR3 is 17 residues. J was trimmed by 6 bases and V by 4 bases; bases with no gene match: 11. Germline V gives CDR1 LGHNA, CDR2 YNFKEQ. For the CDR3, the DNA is TGTGCCAGCAGCCCCGTTGGTGAGCGGGAGGGATCCGGGGAGCTGTTTTTT. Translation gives CASSPVGEREGSGELFF.

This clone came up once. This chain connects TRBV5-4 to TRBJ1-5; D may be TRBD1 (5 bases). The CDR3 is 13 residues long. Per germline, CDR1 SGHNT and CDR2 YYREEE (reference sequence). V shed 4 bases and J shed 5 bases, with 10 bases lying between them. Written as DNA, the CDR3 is TGTGCCAGCAGCCTGTGGGGGGATCAGCCCCAGCATTTT. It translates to CASSLWGDQPQHF.

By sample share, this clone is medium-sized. The chain's CDR3 is CASSQIIGQPQHF. Here the CDR3 DNA reads TGCGCCAGCAGCCAAATTATCGGTCAGCCCCAGCATTTT. The chain carries TRBV4-3 and TRBJ1-5; D gene ambiguous. V dropped 2 bases and J dropped 6 bases, with 8 bases sitting between them. Per germline, CDR1 LGHNA and CDR2 YSLEER. The CDR3 is 13 residues long.

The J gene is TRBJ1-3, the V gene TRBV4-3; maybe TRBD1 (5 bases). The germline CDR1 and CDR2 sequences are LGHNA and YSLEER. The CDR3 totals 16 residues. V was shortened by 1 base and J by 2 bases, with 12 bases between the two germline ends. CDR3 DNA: TGCGCCAGCAGCCAAGGAATCTCAGGGCCTGGAAACACCATATATTTT. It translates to CASSQGISGPGNTIYF.

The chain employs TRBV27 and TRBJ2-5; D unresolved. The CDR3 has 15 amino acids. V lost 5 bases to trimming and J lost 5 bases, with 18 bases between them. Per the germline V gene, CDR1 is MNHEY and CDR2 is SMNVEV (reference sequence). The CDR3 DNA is TGTGCCAGCAGTCTAGAAGCGTCTAGTCGGGAGACCCAGTACTTC. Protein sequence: CASSLEASSRETQYF.

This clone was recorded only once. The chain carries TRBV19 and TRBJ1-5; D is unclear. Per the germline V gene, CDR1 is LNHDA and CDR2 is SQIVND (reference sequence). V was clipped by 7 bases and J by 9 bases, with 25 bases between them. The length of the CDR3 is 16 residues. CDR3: CASNPSGRYSPWPQHF. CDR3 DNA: TGTGCCAGTAATCCGTCTGGGCGATACTCCCCTTGGCCCCAGCATTTT. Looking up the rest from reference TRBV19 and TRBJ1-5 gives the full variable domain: DGGITQSPKYLFRKEGQNVTLSCEQNLNHDAMYWYRQDPGQGLRLIYYSQIVNDFQKGDIAEGYSVSREKKESFPLTVTSAQKNPTAFYLCASNPSGRYSPWPQHFGDGTRLSIL.

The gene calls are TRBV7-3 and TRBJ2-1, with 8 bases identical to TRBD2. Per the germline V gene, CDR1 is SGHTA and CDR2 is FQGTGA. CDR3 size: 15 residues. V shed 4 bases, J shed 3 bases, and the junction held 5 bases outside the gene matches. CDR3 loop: CASSYSSGYYNEQFF. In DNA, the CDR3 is TGTGCCAGCAGCTACTCTAGCGGGTACTACAATGAGCAGTTCTTC.

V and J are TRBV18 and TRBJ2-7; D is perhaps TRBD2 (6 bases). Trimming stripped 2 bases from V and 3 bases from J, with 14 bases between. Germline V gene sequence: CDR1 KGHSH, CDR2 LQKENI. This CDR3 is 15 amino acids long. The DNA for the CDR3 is TGTGCCAGCTCACCAATGGCGGGGACCCACTACGAGCAGTACTTC. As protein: CASSPMAGTHYEQYF. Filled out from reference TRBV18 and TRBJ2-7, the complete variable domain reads NAGVMQNPRHLVRRRGQEARLRCSPMKGHSHVYWYRQLPEEGLKFMVYLQKENIIDESGMPKERFSAEFPKEGPSILRIQQVVRGDSAAYFCASSPMAGTHYEQYFGPGTRLTVT.

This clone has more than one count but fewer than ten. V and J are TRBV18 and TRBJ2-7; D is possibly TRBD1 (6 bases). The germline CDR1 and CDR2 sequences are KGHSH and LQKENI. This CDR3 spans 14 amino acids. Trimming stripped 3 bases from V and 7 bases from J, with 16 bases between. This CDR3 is CASSPGQGIGEQYF. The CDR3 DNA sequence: TGTGCCAGCTCACCGGGGCAGGGGATAGGGGAGCAGTACTTC.

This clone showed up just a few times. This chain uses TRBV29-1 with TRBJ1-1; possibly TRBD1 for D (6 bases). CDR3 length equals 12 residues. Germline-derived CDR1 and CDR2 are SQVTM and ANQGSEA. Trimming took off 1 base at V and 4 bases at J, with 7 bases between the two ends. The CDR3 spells CSVEARGTEAFF. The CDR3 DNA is TGCAGCGTTGAAGCCAGGGGCACTGAAGCTTTCTTT.

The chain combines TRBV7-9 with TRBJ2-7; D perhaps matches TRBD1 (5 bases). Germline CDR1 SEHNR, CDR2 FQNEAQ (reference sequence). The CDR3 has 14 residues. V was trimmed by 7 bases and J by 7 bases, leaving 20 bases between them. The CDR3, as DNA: TGTGCCAGCACCCCTCAGCCCAGGTCAGGGGAGCAGTACTTC. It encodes CASTPQPRSGEQYF.

CDR3 residues: CAISDTSGASYNEQFF. The CDR3 DNA reads as TGTGCCATCTCCGATACTAGCGGTGCTTCCTACAATGAGCAGTTCTTC. The chain recombines TRBV10-3 with TRBJ2-1, with 8 bases identical to TRBD2. This CDR3 is built from 16 residues. Looked up from germline, CDR1 is ENHRY and CDR2 is SYGVKD. The V and J ends lost 8 bases and 1 base, in that order; junction bases with no gene match: 10.

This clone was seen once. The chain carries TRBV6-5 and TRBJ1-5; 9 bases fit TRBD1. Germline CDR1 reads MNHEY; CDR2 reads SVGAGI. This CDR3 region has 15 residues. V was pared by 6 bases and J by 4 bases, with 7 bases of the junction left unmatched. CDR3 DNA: TGTGCCAGCAGCCCGGGACAGGGCTATAATCAGCCCCAGCATTTT. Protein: CASSPGQGYNQPQHF.

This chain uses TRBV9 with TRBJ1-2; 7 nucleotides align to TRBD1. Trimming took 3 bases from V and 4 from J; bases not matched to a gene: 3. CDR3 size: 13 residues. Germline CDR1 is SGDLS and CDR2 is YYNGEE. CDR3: CASSAGQVYGYTF. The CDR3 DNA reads TGTGCCAGCAGCGCCGGACAGGTCTATGGCTACACCTTC.

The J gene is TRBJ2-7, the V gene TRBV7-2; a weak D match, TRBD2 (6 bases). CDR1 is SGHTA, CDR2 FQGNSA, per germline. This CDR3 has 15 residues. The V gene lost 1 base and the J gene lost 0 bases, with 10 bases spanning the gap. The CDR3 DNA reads TGTGCCAGCAGCTTAGACCGCGGGAACTCCTACGAGCAGTACTTC. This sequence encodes CASSLDRGNSYEQYF.

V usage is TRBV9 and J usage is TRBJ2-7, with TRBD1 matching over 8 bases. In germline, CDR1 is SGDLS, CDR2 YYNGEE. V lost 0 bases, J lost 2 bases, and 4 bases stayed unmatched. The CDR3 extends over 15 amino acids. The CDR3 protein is CASSVGTGGTYEQYF. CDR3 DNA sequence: TGTGCCAGCAGCGTAGGAACAGGGGGAACCTACGAGCAGTACTTC. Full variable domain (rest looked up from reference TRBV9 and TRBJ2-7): DSGVTQTPKHLITATGQRVTLRCSPRSGDLSVYWYQQSLDQGLQFLIQYYNGEERAKGNILERFSAQQFPDLHSELNLSSLELGDSALYFCASSVGTGGTYEQYFGPGTRLTVT.

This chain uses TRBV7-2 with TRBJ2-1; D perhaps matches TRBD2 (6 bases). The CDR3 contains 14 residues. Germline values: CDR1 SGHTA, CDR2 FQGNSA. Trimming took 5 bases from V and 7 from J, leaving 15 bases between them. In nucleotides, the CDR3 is TGTGCCAGCAGCCGAGACCTAGCGCATAATGAGCAGTTCTTC. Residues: CASSRDLAHNEQFF.

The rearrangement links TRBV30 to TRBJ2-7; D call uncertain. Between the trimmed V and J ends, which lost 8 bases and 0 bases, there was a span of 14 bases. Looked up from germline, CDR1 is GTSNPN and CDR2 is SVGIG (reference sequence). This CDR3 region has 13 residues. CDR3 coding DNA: TGTGCCCGTCTAGGTCCGAGCTCCTACGAGCAGTACTTC. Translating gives CARLGPSSYEQYF. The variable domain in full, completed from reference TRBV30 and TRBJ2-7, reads SQTIHQWPATLVQPVGSPLSLECTVEGTSNPNLYWYRQAAGRGLQLLFYSVGIGQISSEVPQNLSASRPQDRQFILSSKKLLLSDSGFYLCARLGPSSYEQYFGPGTRLTVT.